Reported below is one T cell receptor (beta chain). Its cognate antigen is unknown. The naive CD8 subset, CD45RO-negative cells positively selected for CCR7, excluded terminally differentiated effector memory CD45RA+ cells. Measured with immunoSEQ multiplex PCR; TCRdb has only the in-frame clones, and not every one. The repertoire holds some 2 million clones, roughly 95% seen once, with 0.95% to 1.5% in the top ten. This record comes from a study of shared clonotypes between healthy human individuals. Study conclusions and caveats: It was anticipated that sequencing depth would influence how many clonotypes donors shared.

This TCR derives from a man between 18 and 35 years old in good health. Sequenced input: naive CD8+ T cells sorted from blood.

CDR3 region: CASSLGETGARETQYF. The CDR3 nucleotides are TGTGCCAGCAGCTTAGGAGAGACGGGAGCTCGGGAGACCCAGTACTTC. The chain carries TRBV13 and TRBJ2-5, with D perhaps matching TRBD2 (6 bases). V lost 0 bases and J lost 5, with 16 bases in between. The CDR3 loop spans 16 amino acids. Germline-derived CDR1 and CDR2 are PRHDT and FYEKMQ (reference sequence).